The next 32 T cell receptor beta chains were all read from a single sample in a study of blood T cell repertoires in COVID-19 (dated by TCRdb to between 2020 and 2021). To prepare the library, the immunoSEQ multiplex PCR assay was applied. TCRdb carries this immuneACCESS record with in-frame sequences only. Its versions omit some clonotypes, under half of them owing to an unresolved V gene in the studies checked, with the rest unexplained. This sample lists approximately 330,000 clones; 80% to 90% were detected once. The ten largest account for roughly 9.9% of the sample. The sample was peripheral blood. The receptors shown here come from a man aged 30 to 45 with COVID-19, enrolled during active disease.

The rearrangement joins TRBV9 to TRBJ2-1; D ambiguous. Trimming cost V 3 bases and J 0 bases, with 10 bases left between them. Germline CDR1 SGDLS, CDR2 YYNGEE. This CDR3 has 15 amino acids. CDR3 residues: CASSATLSSYNEQFF. CDR3 coding DNA: TGTGCCAGCAGCGCCACTCTGAGCTCCTACAATGAGCAGTTCTTC.

The gene calls are TRBV14 and TRBJ1-5, with TRBD1 matching over 7 bases. V shed 3 bases and J 7 bases; nucleotides not matched to a gene: 12. Germline-derived CDR1 and CDR2 are SGHDN and FVKESK. The CDR3 consists of 16 residues. The CDR3 sequence is CASSQGGTVRGQPQHF. As DNA, the CDR3 is TGTGCCAGCAGCCAGGGCGGGACAGTAAGAGGACAGCCCCAGCATTTT. The entire variable domain, with the rest obtained from reference TRBV14 and TRBJ1-5, is as follows: EAGVTQFPSHSVIEKGQTVTLRCDPISGHDNLYWYRRVMGKEIKFLLHFVKESKQDESGMPNNRFLAERTGGTYSTLKVQPAELEDSGVYFCASSQGGTVRGQPQHFGDGTRLSIL.

This chain connects TRBV27 to TRBJ2-1; 7 nucleotides line up with TRBD2. Germline CDR1 MNHEY, CDR2 SMNVEV (reference sequence). With 1 base clipped from V and 5 bases from J, the junction kept 5 bases outside the gene matches. CDR3 size: 15 residues. The CDR3 sequence: CASSLWLAAHNEQFF. CDR3 sequence (DNA): TGTGCCAGCAGTTTATGGCTAGCGGCCCACAATGAGCAGTTCTTC.

This chain uses TRBV10-3 with TRBJ2-7; 7 bases are a match to TRBD1. V lost 10 bases to trimming and J lost 0 bases; unmatched junction nucleotides: 3. The CDR3 totals 12 residues. In germline, CDR1 is ENHRY, CDR2 SYGVKD. The CDR3 coding sequence is TGTGCCACGACAGGGAACTCCTACGAGCAGTACTTC. Protein sequence: CATTGNSYEQYF.

In this sample, this clone turned up once. The chain employs TRBV5-4 and TRBJ2-1; 12 bases map to TRBD2. The germline V gene encodes CDR1 SGHNT and CDR2 YYREEE (reference sequence). CDR3 length equals 16 residues. J gave up 4 bases and V 0 bases, and 2 bases lay outside the gene matches. The CDR3 protein is CASSLGGTSGYNEQFF. The CDR3, as DNA: TGTGCCAGCAGCTTGGGGGGGACTAGCGGGTACAATGAGCAGTTCTTC. The whole variable domain, filled in from reference TRBV5-4 and TRBJ2-1, reads ETGVTQSPTHLIKTRGQQVTLRCSSQSGHNTVSWYQQALGQGPQFIFQYYREEENGRGNFPPRFSGLQFPNYSSELNVNALELDDSALYLCASSLGGTSGYNEQFFGPGTRLTVL.

The chain recombines TRBV10-3 with TRBJ2-7; TRBD2 aligns across 9 bases. Trimming cost V 6 bases and J 3 bases; bases outside gene matches: 6. This CDR3 comprises 14 residues. Germline CDR1 is ENHRY and CDR2 is SYGVKD. CDR3: CAIRVGREGYEQYF. In DNA, the CDR3 is TGTGCCATCAGAGTGGGGCGGGAGGGCTACGAGCAGTACTTC.

The chain couples TRBV5-1 to TRBJ2-4, with 16 nucleotides matching TRBD2. Per the germline V gene, CDR1 is SGHRS and CDR2 is YFSETQ. Trimming cost V 7 bases and J 0 bases; bases outside gene matches: 1. The CDR3 is made up of 16 amino acids. The CDR3, as DNA: TGCGCCAGCGGGACTAGCGGGAGGGGAGCCAAAAACATTCAGTACTTC. Its translation: CASGTSGRGAKNIQYF.

The V and J genes are TRBV4-1 and TRBJ1-5; D is unresolved. This CDR3 has 13 amino acids. V was cut by 0 bases and J by 7 bases, with 7 bases left in between. Germline V gives CDR1 MGHRA, CDR2 YSYEKL. Here the CDR3 reads CASSQDLAQPQHF. In nucleotides, the CDR3 is TGCGCCAGCAGCCAAGATCTAGCCCAGCCCCAGCATTTT.

The rearrangement uses TRBV28 and TRBJ1-2, with D perhaps matching TRBD1 (6 bases). The V gene's germline CDR1 is MDHEN and CDR2 SYDVKM. V lost 3 bases to trimming and J lost 2 bases, with 10 bases between them. The CDR3 runs to 14 residues. CDR3 sequence reads: CASSFVDRNYGYTF. The CDR3 coding sequence is TGTGCCAGCAGTTTTGTCGACAGGAACTATGGCTACACCTTC.

The chain uses TRBV14 and TRBJ1-2; 9 nucleotides agree with TRBD1. The CDR3 runs 14 residues. With V trimmed by 2 bases and J by 10 bases, 8 bases remained unmatched. Germline V lookup: CDR1 SGHDN, CDR2 FVKESK. The chain's CDR3 is CASSQTLGTGIYTF. In DNA form, the CDR3 reads TGTGCCAGCAGCCAAACGTTAGGGACAGGGATCTACACCTTC.

The chain carries TRBV7-2 and TRBJ2-2; TRBD2 matches 10 bases. Germline CDR1 is SGHTA and CDR2 is FQGNSA. V shed 5 bases, J shed 1 base, and the junction held 4 bases outside the gene matches. The length of the CDR3 is 16 residues. CDR3 nucleotides: TGTGCCAGCAGCCCTAGCGGGAGCCTGAACACCGGGGAGCTGTTTTTT. It encodes CASSPSGSLNTGELFF. The full variable domain, in which reference TRBV7-2 and TRBJ2-2 provide the parts outside the CDR3, is GAGVSQSPSNKVTEKGKDVELRCDPISGHTALYWYRQSLGQGLEFLIYFQGNSAPDKSGLPSDRFSAERTGGSVSTLTIQRTQQEDSAVYLCASSPSGSLNTGELFFGEGSRLTVL.

The J gene is TRBJ2-3, the V gene TRBV14; TRBD1 aligns across 8 bases. Per germline, CDR1 SGHDN and CDR2 FVKESK. Trimming removed 4 bases from V and 0 bases from J; junction bases left unmatched: 3. The CDR3 totals 15 residues. The CDR3 DNA is TGTGCCAGCAGCCTCCGACAGGGGAGCACAGATACGCAGTATTTT. Its protein product is CASSLRQGSTDTQYF.

The chain couples TRBV7-2 to TRBJ2-2, with D possibly being TRBD2 (6 bases). The germline V and J ends were trimmed by 2 bases and 7 bases, with 8 bases remaining between them. CDR1 is SGHTA and CDR2 is FQGNSA in the germline V gene. This CDR3 contains 13 residues. This CDR3 reads CASSLQEGGELFF. CDR3 coding DNA: TGTGCCAGCAGCTTACAGGAGGGCGGGGAGCTGTTTTTT.

This clone was detected once. V and J are TRBV12-3 or TRBV12-4 and TRBJ1-5; D is undetermined. This CDR3 region has 13 residues. V was cut by 7 bases and J by 9 bases, with 16 bases left in between. Here the CDR3 DNA reads TGTGCCAGCACCAAAGACCGACTCGGGCCCCAGCATTTT. This translates into CASTKDRLGPQHF.

The chain employs TRBV25-1 and TRBJ1-2; 7 bases match TRBD1. V lost 6 bases, J lost 4 bases, and 8 bases stayed unmatched. The CDR3 consists of 14 residues. In germline, CDR1 is MGHDK, CDR2 SYGVNS. The DNA for the CDR3 is TGTGCCAGCAGCTCAATCGGGACAGTCTATGGCTACACCTTC. Translation: CASSSIGTVYGYTF.

The chain couples TRBV7-2 to TRBJ1-5; tentatively, D is TRBD1 (5 bases). The CDR3 sequence is 15 residues long. Trimming shortened V by 4 bases and J by 5 bases, and 15 bases separated the two germline ends. Germline V lookup: CDR1 SGHTA, CDR2 FQGNSA. The CDR3 sequence: CASSSRQISDQPQHF. The CDR3 nucleotides are TGTGCCAGCAGCTCCAGACAGATAAGTGATCAGCCCCAGCATTTT.

The chain is built from TRBV11-1 and TRBJ2-1, with TRBD2 matching 12 bases. Germline V gene lookup returns CDR1 SGHAT and CDR2 FQDESV (reference sequence). The CDR3 totals 15 residues. V shed 5 bases and J 8 bases; nucleotides not matched to a gene: 7. CDR3 amino acids: CASSPGTSGRYEQFF. The CDR3 nucleotides read TGTGCCAGCAGCCCCGGGACTAGCGGGCGATATGAGCAGTTCTTC.

This chain joins TRBV19 and TRBJ2-6; unclear D gene. CDR1 is LNHDA, CDR2 SQIVND, per germline (reference sequence). Trimming cost V 3 bases and J 3 bases, with 9 bases left between them. This CDR3 is built from 15 residues. The CDR3 spells CASSIGNSGANVLTF. CDR3 nucleotide sequence: TGTGCCAGTAGTATTGGAAACAGTGGGGCCAACGTCCTGACTTTC.

The V gene is TRBV2, the J gene TRBJ1-1, with no clear D. The germline gives CDR1 SNHLY, CDR2 FYNNEI. The CDR3 runs to 15 residues. With 4 bases removed from V and 0 bases from J, the gap between germline ends came to 12 bases. As DNA, the CDR3 is TGTGCCAGCAGTGGGCGGCTAAACATGAACACTGAAGCTTTCTTT. Its translation: CASSGRLNMNTEAFF.

The V call is TRBV3-1 (or the pseudogene TRBV3-2), the J call TRBJ2-7; no clear D gene. The CDR3 contains 16 residues. Germline V gives CDR1 LGHDT, CDR2 YNNKEL (reference sequence). V lost 0 bases and J lost 2, with 14 bases in between. In DNA form, the CDR3 reads TGTGCCAGCAGCCAAGAGCCGCCCTACCCACCCTACGAGCAGTACTTC. Translating gives CASSQEPPYPPYEQYF.

This clone was detected a few times. This chain joins TRBV7-6 and TRBJ1-3; possible D gene TRBD1, 6 bases. CDR1 and CDR2 (germline): SGHVS, FNYEAQ. The CDR3 covers 15 residues. V lost 4 bases to trimming and J lost 0 bases, with 10 bases between them. CDR3 residues: CASSSGQFSGNTIYF. CDR3 bases: TGTGCCAGCAGCTCCGGACAGTTCTCTGGAAACACCATATATTTT.

The gene calls are TRBV6-6 and TRBJ2-5; D perhaps matches TRBD2 (5 bases). This CDR3 contains 14 residues. V was trimmed by 5 bases and J by 4 bases, leaving 14 bases between them. Germline V CDR1 and CDR2: MNHNY, SVGAGI (reference sequence). CDR3 nucleotide sequence: TGTGCCAGCAGTACTAGTATACGTCGAGAGACCCAGTACTTC. It translates to CASSTSIRRETQYF.

V gene TRBV10-3 combines with J gene TRBJ2-2; TRBD2 matches at 14 bases. Germline CDR1 is ENHRY and CDR2 is SYGVKD. The CDR3 totals 19 residues. Trimming at V came to 0 bases and at J to 3 bases, leaving 6 bases not matched to a gene. The DNA of the CDR3 is TGTGCCATCAGTGAGTCGCCGGGACTAGCGGGGGTCTACACCGGGGAGCTGTTTTTT. As protein: CAISESPGLAGVYTGELFF.

The chain combines TRBV19 with TRBJ2-6; D unresolved. The CDR3 has 15 amino acids. CDR1 is LNHDA and CDR2 is SQIVND in the germline V gene (reference sequence). Deletions cut 4 bases from V and 0 bases from J, with 7 bases between. For the CDR3, the DNA is TGTGCCAGTAGTAAACAGAACTCTGGGGCCAACGTCCTGACTTTC. Translation gives CASSKQNSGANVLTF.

J is TRBJ2-2 and V is TRBV5-4; 7 bases are shared with TRBD2. J gave up 0 bases and V 1 base, and 3 bases lay outside the gene matches. The CDR3 covers 16 residues. Germline assignment: CDR1 SGHNT and CDR2 YYREEE (reference sequence). The CDR3 sequence is CASSLNLAANTGELFF. Written as DNA, the CDR3 is TGTGCCAGCAGCTTGAATCTAGCGGCGAACACCGGGGAGCTGTTTTTT. Supplemented by reference TRBV5-4 and TRBJ2-2, the full variable domain reads ETGVTQSPTHLIKTRGQQVTLRCSSQSGHNTVSWYQQALGQGPQFIFQYYREEENGRGNFPPRFSGLQFPNYSSELNVNALELDDSALYLCASSLNLAANTGELFFGEGSRLTVL.

This clone has only one observation. The chain combines TRBV27 with TRBJ2-5; 12 bases are a match to TRBD2. This CDR3 is 15 amino acids long. CDR1 and CDR2 (germline): MNHEY, SMNVEV (reference sequence). Losses at the gene ends were 5 bases for V and 4 bases for J; bases not matched to a gene: 5. The CDR3 here is CASSLLAGGVETQYF. DNA of the CDR3: TGTGCCAGCAGTCTCCTAGCGGGGGGGGTAGAGACCCAGTACTTC.

DNA of the CDR3: TGTGCCAGCTCACCTAGGGGGGAGGGCACTGAAGCTTTCTTT. It specifies CASSPRGEGTEAFF. The genes are TRBV18 and TRBJ1-1; TRBD1 is a possible D gene (6 bases). CDR1 is KGHSH and CDR2 is LQKENI in the germline V gene. The V and J ends lost 3 bases and 4 bases respectively, with 12 bases between them. The CDR3 loop spans 14 amino acids.

The rearrangement links TRBV9 to TRBJ2-7, with D perhaps TRBD1 (6 bases). Per germline, CDR1 SGDLS and CDR2 YYNGEE. Trimming took 4 bases from V and 3 from J, leaving 11 bases between them. The CDR3 is 13 amino acids. CDR3 bases: TGTGCCAGCAGCCGCGGACAGAACTACGAGCAGTACTTC. Its translation is CASSRGQNYEQYF.

The chain is built from TRBV24-1 and TRBJ1-5; TRBD1 might be the D (6 bases). The CDR3 contains 13 residues. Germline CDR1 KGHDR, CDR2 SFDVKD. The V gene lost 4 bases and the J gene lost 6 bases, with 9 bases spanning the gap. This chain's CDR3 is CATSEETGQPQHF. The CDR3 DNA reads as TGTGCCACCAGTGAGGAGACAGGTCAGCCCCAGCATTTT.

V and J are TRBV29-1 and TRBJ2-7; TRBD2 matches 10 bases. Trimming took 2 bases from V and 0 from J; bases not matched to a gene: 10. Germline assignment: CDR1 SQVTM and CDR2 ANQGSEA. This CDR3 region has 17 residues. CDR3 amino acids: CSVELAGELGSSYEQYF. CDR3 nucleotide sequence: TGCAGCGTTGAACTAGCGGGAGAACTCGGGTCCTCCTACGAGCAGTACTTC.

This chain connects TRBV28 to TRBJ1-2; D might be TRBD1 (6 bases). CDR3 length: 14 residues. V was shortened by 4 bases and J by 5 bases, with 14 bases between the two germline ends. CDR1 is MDHEN and CDR2 is SYDVKM in the germline V gene. The DNA of the CDR3 is TGTGCCAGCAGTTCAGGGACACAACCTTATGGCTACACCTTC. Translation gives CASSSGTQPYGYTF.

The sample holds a few counts of this clone. V usage is TRBV12-3 or TRBV12-4 and J usage is TRBJ1-2, with 7 bases identical to TRBD1. This CDR3 region has 13 residues. J was trimmed by 3 bases and V by 7 bases; bases with no gene match: 5. The CDR3 region is CASKPQGDYGYTF. The CDR3, as DNA: TGTGCCAGCAAACCCCAGGGGGACTATGGCTACACCTTC.